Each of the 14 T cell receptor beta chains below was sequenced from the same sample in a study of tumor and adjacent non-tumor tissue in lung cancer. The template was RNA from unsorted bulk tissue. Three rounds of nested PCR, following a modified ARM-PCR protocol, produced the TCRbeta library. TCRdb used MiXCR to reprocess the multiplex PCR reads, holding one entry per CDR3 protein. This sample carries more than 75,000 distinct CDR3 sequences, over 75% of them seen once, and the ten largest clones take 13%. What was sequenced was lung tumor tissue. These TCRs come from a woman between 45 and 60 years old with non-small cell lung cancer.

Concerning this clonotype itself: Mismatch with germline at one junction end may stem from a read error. The CDR3 protein is CSVDGRGGDRQYF. The CDR3, as DNA: TGCAGTGTGGACGGGAGGGGAGGAGATAGGCAGTATTTT. The chain recombines TRBV20-1 with TRBJ2-3; TRBD2 matches at 8 bases. The CDR3 extends over 13 amino acids. From germline, CDR1 is DFQATT and CDR2 SNEGSKA (reference sequence).

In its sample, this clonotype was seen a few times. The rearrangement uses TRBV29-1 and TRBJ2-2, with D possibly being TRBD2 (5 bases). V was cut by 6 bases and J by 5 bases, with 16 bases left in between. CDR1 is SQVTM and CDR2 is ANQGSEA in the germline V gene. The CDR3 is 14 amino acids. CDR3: CSVLGQERTGELFF. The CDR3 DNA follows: TGCAGCGTCTTAGGCCAGGAGCGGACCGGGGAGCTGTTTTTT.

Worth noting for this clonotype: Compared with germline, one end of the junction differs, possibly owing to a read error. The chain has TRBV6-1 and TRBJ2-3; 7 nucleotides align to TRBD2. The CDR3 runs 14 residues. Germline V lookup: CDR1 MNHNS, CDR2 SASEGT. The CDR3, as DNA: TGTGGCAGCAGTGGGACTAACGGGAGAGATACGCAGTATTTT. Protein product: CGSSGTNGRDTQYF.

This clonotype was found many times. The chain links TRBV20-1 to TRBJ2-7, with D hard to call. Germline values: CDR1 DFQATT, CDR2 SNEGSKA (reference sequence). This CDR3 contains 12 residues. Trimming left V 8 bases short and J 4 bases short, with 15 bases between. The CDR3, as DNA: TGCAGTTCCAGTGGGGAAGGATACGAGCAGTACTTC. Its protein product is CSSSGEGYEQYF.

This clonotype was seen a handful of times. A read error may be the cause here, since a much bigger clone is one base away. CDR3 DNA: TGTGCCTGGAGTCCCCAGACTCCCTCGGCGCAGTATTTT. Its protein product is CAWSPQTPSAQYF. The J gene is TRBJ2-3, the V gene TRBV30; D is unclear. This CDR3 spans 13 amino acids. The V gene's germline CDR1 is GTSNPN and CDR2 SVGIG (reference sequence). The V end was cut by 2 bases, the J end by 10 bases, with 16 bases between. Full variable domain (rest looked up from reference TRBV30 and TRBJ2-3): SQTIHQWPATLVQPVGSPLSLECTVEGTSNPNLYWYRQAAGRGLQLLFYSVGIGQISSEVPQNLSASRPQDRQFILSSKKLLLSDSGFYLCAWSPQTPSAQYFGPGTRLTVL.

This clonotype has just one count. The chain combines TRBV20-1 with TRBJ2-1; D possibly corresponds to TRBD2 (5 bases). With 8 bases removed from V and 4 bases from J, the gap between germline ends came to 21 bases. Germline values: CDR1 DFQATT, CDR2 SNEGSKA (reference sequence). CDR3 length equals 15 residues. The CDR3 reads CSSPLGGPLYNEQFF. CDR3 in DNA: TGCAGTAGTCCCCTTGGAGGACCCTTATACAATGAGCAGTTCTTC.

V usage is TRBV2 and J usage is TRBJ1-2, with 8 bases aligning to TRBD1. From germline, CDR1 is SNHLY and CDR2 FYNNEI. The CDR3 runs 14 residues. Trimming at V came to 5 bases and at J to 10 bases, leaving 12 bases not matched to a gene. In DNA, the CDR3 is TGTGCCAGCAGTCGGGACAGGATAGTACCCTTCTACACCTTC. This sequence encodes CASSRDRIVPFYTF. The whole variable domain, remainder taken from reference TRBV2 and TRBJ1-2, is EPEVTQTPSHQVTQMGQEVILRCVPISNHLYFYWYRQILGQKVEFLVSFYNNEISEKSEIFDDQFSVERPDGSNFTLKIRSTKLEDSAMYFCASSRDRIVPFYTFGSGTRLTVV.

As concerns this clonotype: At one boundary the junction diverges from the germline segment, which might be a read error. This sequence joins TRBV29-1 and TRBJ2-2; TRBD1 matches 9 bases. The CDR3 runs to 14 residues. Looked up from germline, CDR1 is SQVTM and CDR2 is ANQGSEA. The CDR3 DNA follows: TGCAGCGGGATATTAGCACAGGGGGACAGGGAGCTGTTATTT. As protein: CSGILAQGDRELLF.

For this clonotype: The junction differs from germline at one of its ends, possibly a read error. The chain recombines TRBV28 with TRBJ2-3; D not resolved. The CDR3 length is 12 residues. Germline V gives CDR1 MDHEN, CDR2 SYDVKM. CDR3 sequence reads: CPSNVSTDTQYF. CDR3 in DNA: TGTCCCAGTAATGTTTCCACAGATACGCAGTATTTT.

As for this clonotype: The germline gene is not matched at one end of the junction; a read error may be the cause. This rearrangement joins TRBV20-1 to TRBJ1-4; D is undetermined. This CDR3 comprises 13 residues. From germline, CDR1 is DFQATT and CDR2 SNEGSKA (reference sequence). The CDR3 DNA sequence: TGCAATGCTAGAGTTGCACCCAATGAAAAACTGTTTTTT. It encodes CNARVAPNEKLFF.

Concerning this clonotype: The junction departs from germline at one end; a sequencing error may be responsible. This CDR3 reads CASNQVSGREETQYF. CDR3 nucleotide sequence: TGTGCCAGCAACCAAGTCTCCGGCAGGGAAGAAACCCAGTACTTC. The chain joins TRBV4-2 to TRBJ2-5; D may be TRBD1 (5 bases). CDR3 length: 15 residues. CDR1 and CDR2 from the germline V gene are LGHNA and YNFKEQ.

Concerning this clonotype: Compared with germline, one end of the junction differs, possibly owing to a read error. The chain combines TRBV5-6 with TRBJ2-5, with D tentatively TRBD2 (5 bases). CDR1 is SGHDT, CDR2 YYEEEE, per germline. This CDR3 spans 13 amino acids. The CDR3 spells CASGFGINETQYF. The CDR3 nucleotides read TGTGCCAGCGGCTTCGGGATTAACGAGACCCAGTACTTC.

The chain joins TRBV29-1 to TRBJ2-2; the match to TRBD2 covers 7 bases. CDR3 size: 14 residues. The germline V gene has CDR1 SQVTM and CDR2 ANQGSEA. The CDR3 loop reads CSHIRGEGLGELFF. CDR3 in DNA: TGCAGTCATATACGGGGGGAGGGCCTCGGGGAGCTGTTTTTT.

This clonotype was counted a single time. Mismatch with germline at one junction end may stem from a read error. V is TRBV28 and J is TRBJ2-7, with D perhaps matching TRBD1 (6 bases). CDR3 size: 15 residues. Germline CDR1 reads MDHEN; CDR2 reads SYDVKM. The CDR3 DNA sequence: TGTGCCGGCAGTTTTTTGAAAGGGGGATCCTACGAGCAGTACTTC. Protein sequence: CAGSFLKGGSYEQYF.